Reported below is one T cell receptor beta chain. Each replicate PCR on the sorted subsets used approximately 180 ng DNA (approximately 33,000 T cell genomes). TCRdb's copy holds only in-frame clones and misses some; the assay was immunoSEQ multiplex PCR. This sample yields 2 million to 3 million clones, of which approximately 93% are seen a single time; 0.36% belongs to the top ten. The junction had 4 bases not matched to a gene; V was cut back by 6 bases and J by 2 bases. The CDR3 spans 14 residues. In germline, CDR1 is MNHNS, CDR2 SASEGT. This record belongs to a study of shared clonotypes between healthy human individuals.

The clonotype originates from a man younger than 30 in good health. Some clones in this sample may be carry-over from other donors' samples. The sample consisted of naive CD4+ T cells from PBMCs. Subset indicated: CD45RA+ positively selected. The chain has TRBV6-1 and TRBJ2-3; 8 nucleotides agree with TRBD2. The CDR3 sequence: CASRISGDTDTQYF. The CDR3 region has the DNA TGTGCCAGCAGAATTAGCGGGGACACAGATACGCAGTATTTT.